The 30 T cell receptor beta chains below come from one sample, sequenced in a study of T cell repertoires in cytomegalovirus infection. Each CDR3 protein gets one entry after TCRdb re-called the reads with MiXCR. Altogether approximately 290,000 distinct CDR3 sequences are present, about 26% being singletons, with the ten largest covering about 15%. The sample comprised PBMCs. Receptors were obtained from a human donor in good health (CMV status not recorded). Some clones in this sample may be carry-over from other donors' samples.

This clonotype was seen more than once but under ten times. The chain carries TRBV4-1 and TRBJ1-5; TRBD1 might be the D (5 bases). The V and J ends lost 1 base and 13 bases respectively, with 14 bases between them. The CDR3 runs to 13 residues. CDR1 and CDR2 from the germline V gene are MGHRA and YSYEKL. CDR3 sequence (DNA): TGCGCCAGCAGCCAAGGGCAGGGAAGATCTCAGCATTTT. Residues: CASSQGQGRSQHF.

This clonotype was seen repeatedly, ten times or more. V gene TRBV7-2 combines with J gene TRBJ2-1, with TRBD2 matching over 7 bases. CDR3 length: 15 residues. Germline trimming cut 8 bases from V and 7 bases from J; bases unmatched to any gene: 14. CDR1 SGHTA and CDR2 FQGNSA come from the germline V gene. This CDR3 is CASRDDGLVLNEQFF. CDR3 in DNA: TGTGCCAGCCGGGACGACGGACTAGTTTTAAATGAGCAGTTCTTC.

J is TRBJ1-5 and V is TRBV2, with TRBD1 matching 7 bases. The CDR3 runs to 16 residues. Per the germline V gene, CDR1 is SNHLY and CDR2 is FYNNEI. The V segment lost 6 bases and the J segment 2 bases; nucleotides outside the gene matches: 10. The CDR3 is CASSVQGVGGNQPQHF. The CDR3 nucleotides are TGTGCCAGCAGCGTTCAGGGGGTAGGGGGCAATCAGCCCCAGCATTTT.

This clonotype was detected ten times or more. The CDR3 region is CASSSDRGQGRGYTF. In DNA form, the CDR3 reads TGTGCCAGCAGCTCTGACAGGGGCCAAGGACGGGGCTACACCTTC. The rearrangement joins TRBV7-2 to TRBJ1-2; TRBD1 matches 8 bases. The J segment lost 8 bases and the V segment lost 4 bases, leaving 12 bases of the junction unmatched. Germline CDR1 reads SGHTA; CDR2 reads FQGNSA. The CDR3 sequence is 15 residues long.

The sample holds a few counts of this clonotype. The V call is TRBV7-2, the J call TRBJ2-5; 11 positions match TRBD1. With V trimmed by 7 bases and J by 7 bases, 8 bases remained unmatched. The CDR3 contains 14 residues. Germline V gene sequence: CDR1 SGHTA, CDR2 FQGNSA. CDR3 loop: CASNSDRGRVTQYF. DNA of the CDR3: TGTGCCAGCAACTCGGACAGGGGGCGGGTGACCCAGTACTTC.

The chain has TRBV19 and TRBJ1-5; D uncertain. The CDR3 consists of 18 residues. Trimming removed 0 bases at V and 2 bases at J, with 17 bases between. The germline gives CDR1 LNHDA, CDR2 SQIVND (reference sequence). The CDR3 sequence is CASSIDSGPVLGNQPQHF. In nucleotides, the CDR3 is TGTGCCAGTAGTATAGACAGTGGGCCTGTACTGGGCAATCAGCCCCAGCATTTT.

This clonotype was seen a handful of times. The V gene is TRBV20-1, the J gene TRBJ2-7, with a possible D match to TRBD1 (6 bases). Germline CDR1 reads DFQATT; CDR2 reads SNEGSKA (reference sequence). This CDR3 has 12 amino acids. Trimming took 0 bases from V and 6 from J, leaving 9 bases between them. The CDR3: CSARENRAEQYF. For the CDR3, the DNA is TGCAGTGCTAGAGAAAACAGGGCCGAGCAGTACTTC.

This clonotype was observed many times. The V and J genes are TRBV7-2 and TRBJ2-1; 14 bases map to TRBD2. Per the germline V gene, CDR1 is SGHTA and CDR2 is FQGNSA. The length of the CDR3 is 16 residues. V gave up 3 bases and J gave up 9 bases; unmatched junction bases: 7. The chain's CDR3 is CASSFAGTSGSGEQFF. CDR3 in DNA: TGTGCCAGCAGCTTTGCCGGGACTAGCGGGAGTGGTGAGCAGTTCTTC.

This clonotype appeared many times. This sequence joins TRBV28 and TRBJ2-4, with 7 nucleotides matching TRBD1. The V segment lost 4 bases and the J segment 2 bases; nucleotides outside the gene matches: 8. Germline loops: CDR1 MDHEN, CDR2 SYDVKM. CDR3 size: 16 residues. CDR3 sequence reads: CASSSRAQGPKNIQYF. The CDR3, as DNA: TGTGCCAGCAGTTCTAGGGCACAGGGGCCCAAAAACATTCAGTACTTC.

This clonotype was seen a handful of times. The chain combines TRBV5-1 with TRBJ2-1, with D possibly TRBD1 on 6 matching bases. The CDR3 loop spans 14 amino acids. Trimming took 0 bases from V and 4 from J, leaving 8 bases between them. Germline lookup yields CDR1 SGHRS and CDR2 YFSETQ. The CDR3 sequence: CASSLDRVYNEQFF. CDR3 DNA: TGCGCCAGCAGCTTGGACAGGGTGTACAATGAGCAGTTCTTC.

This chain links TRBV28 with TRBJ2-7; 11 nucleotides align to TRBD2. This CDR3 comprises 14 residues. Germline values: CDR1 MDHEN, CDR2 SYDVKM. Losses at the gene ends were 5 bases for V and 7 bases for J; bases not matched to a gene: 7. The CDR3 is CASSRGLAGREQYF. In DNA form, the CDR3 reads TGTGCCAGCAGTCGCGGACTAGCGGGTCGAGAGCAGTACTTC.

A remark on this clonotype: One end of the junction does not line up with germline, which may come from a read error. This chain uses TRBV4-1 with TRBJ2-1; 9 positions match TRBD2. In germline, CDR1 is MGHRA, CDR2 YSYEKL. The CDR3 is made up of 15 amino acids. In DNA, the CDR3 is TGTGCCAGCAGCCAAGTTGGCGGGAGGGCCAATGAGCAGTTCTTC. The encoded protein is CASSQVGGRANEQFF.

The genes are TRBV18 and TRBJ1-1; 7 nucleotides line up with TRBD1. Looked up from germline, CDR1 is KGHSH and CDR2 is LQKENI. CDR3 length: 15 amino acids. With V trimmed by 2 bases and J by 4 bases, 7 bases remained unmatched. The chain's CDR3 is CASSPKAGGSTEAFF. CDR3 DNA sequence: TGTGCCAGCTCACCAAAGGCAGGGGGAAGCACTGAAGCTTTCTTT.

The chain employs TRBV7-2 and TRBJ1-2; 7 bases fit TRBD1. From germline, CDR1 is SGHTA and CDR2 FQGNSA. V lost 3 bases to trimming and J lost 6 bases; unmatched junction nucleotides: 13. The CDR3 runs 16 residues. CDR3 residues: CASSFLLRQGGDGYTF. In DNA form, the CDR3 reads TGTGCCAGCAGCTTTCTCCTAAGACAGGGCGGTGATGGCTACACCTTC.

This clonotype was detected ten times or more. The J gene is TRBJ2-1, the V gene TRBV12-3 or TRBV12-4; D unresolved. The V end lost 7 bases, the J end lost 7 bases, and 17 bases lay between the germline ends. This CDR3 comprises 14 residues. In nucleotides, the CDR3 is TGTGCCAGCAACCCTTGGATAGAAGGGAATGAGCAGTTCTTC. This sequence encodes CASNPWIEGNEQFF.

In this sample, this clonotype turned up many times. V and J are TRBV7-9 and TRBJ2-7; no definite D call. Germline loops: CDR1 SEHNR, CDR2 FQNEAQ (reference sequence). Trimming stripped 0 bases from V and 4 bases from J, with 7 bases between. The CDR3 sequence is 13 residues long. In DNA, the CDR3 is TGTGCCAGCAGCTTAGCACGTGAATACGAGCAGTACTTC. Residues: CASSLAREYEQYF. Complete variable domain (other parts from reference TRBV7-9 and TRBJ2-7): DTGVSQNPRHKITKRGQNVTFRCDPISEHNRLYWYRQTLGQGPEFLTYFQNEAQLEKSRLLSDRFSAERPKGSFSTLEIQRTEQGDSAMYLCASSLAREYEQYFGPGTRLTVT.

The chain couples TRBV28 to TRBJ2-7; unclear D gene. CDR3 length: 13 residues. Germline CDR1 MDHEN, CDR2 SYDVKM. With 2 bases removed from V and 7 bases from J, the gap between germline ends came to 12 bases. CDR3 amino acids: CASSLIPIGEQYF. The CDR3 bases are TGTGCCAGCAGTTTAATCCCTATTGGGGAGCAGTACTTC.

The V gene is TRBV28, the J gene TRBJ2-1; 13 positions match TRBD2. Trimming cost V 6 bases and J 7 bases; bases outside gene matches: 6. This CDR3 is built from 15 residues. CDR1 and CDR2 (germline): MDHEN, SYDVKM. The CDR3 loop reads CASSQRTSGGNEQFF. CDR3 DNA sequence: TGTGCCAGCAGCCAGCGGACTAGCGGGGGTAATGAGCAGTTCTTC.

This clonotype occurred many times. The rearrangement joins TRBV7-2 to TRBJ1-1; no clear D gene. Germline V gene lookup returns CDR1 SGHTA and CDR2 FQGNSA. The CDR3 is 12 amino acids. V was pared by 3 bases and J by 0 bases, with 2 bases between. The CDR3 nucleotides read TGTGCCAGCAGCTTTTTGAACACTGAAGCTTTCTTT. Translated: CASSFLNTEAFF.

J is TRBJ2-1 and V is TRBV10-3, with 9 positions matching TRBD2. V shed 5 bases, J shed 13 bases, and the junction held 6 bases outside the gene matches. The length of the CDR3 is 12 residues. Looked up from germline, CDR1 is ENHRY and CDR2 is SYGVKD. In DNA, the CDR3 is TGTGCCATCAGTCTTAGCGGGGGACCTCAGTTCTTC. It yields the protein CAISLSGGPQFF.

Ten or more counts support this clonotype. The CDR3 region is CASRTGADTQYF. The CDR3 coding sequence is TGTGCCAGCAGGACAGGGGCGGATACGCAGTATTTT. V gene TRBV6-2 or TRBV6-3 combines with J gene TRBJ2-3; the match to TRBD1 covers 8 bases. Germline V gene lookup returns CDR1 MNHEY and CDR2 SVGEGT. V trimming: 6 bases; J trimming: 6 bases; junction bases outside the gene matches: 2. The CDR3 is made up of 12 amino acids.

As regards this clonotype: Just one base apart from a much larger clone, this may be a read error. The chain uses TRBV7-2 and TRBJ2-2; 7 bases map to TRBD1. The CDR3 runs 16 residues. From germline, CDR1 is SGHTA and CDR2 FQGNSA. CDR3 amino acids: CASSLTGTVNNGELFF. The CDR3 DNA reads TGTGCCAGCAGCCTAACCGGGACAGTGAACAACGGGGAGCTGTTTTTT.

The chain is built from TRBV10-1 and TRBJ2-1; D possibly matches TRBD1 or TRBD2 (5 bases each). Germline V gives CDR1 WNHNN, CDR2 SYGVQD (reference sequence). CDR3 size: 13 residues. The germline V and J ends were trimmed by 6 bases and 5 bases, with 11 bases remaining between them. The chain's CDR3 is CASSREWDNEQFF. CDR3 DNA sequence: TGCGCCAGCAGCAGGGAGTGGGACAATGAGCAGTTCTTC.

In this sample, this clonotype turned up many times. The rearrangement joins TRBV7-2 to TRBJ2-7, with 9 bases matching TRBD1. From germline, CDR1 is SGHTA and CDR2 FQGNSA. There are 15 residues in the CDR3. The V and J ends lost 3 bases and 5 bases, in that order; junction bases with no gene match: 8. The CDR3 here is CASSLEGTGIHEQYF. CDR3 nucleotides: TGTGCCAGCAGCTTGGAGGGGACAGGGATCCACGAGCAGTACTTC. The full variable domain, its missing parts supplied by reference TRBV7-2 and TRBJ2-7, is GAGVSQSPSNKVTEKGKDVELRCDPISGHTALYWYRQSLGQGLEFLIYFQGNSAPDKSGLPSDRFSAERTGGSVSTLTIQRTQQEDSAVYLCASSLEGTGIHEQYFGPGTRLTVT.

In its sample, this clonotype was seen many times. The V call is TRBV7-2, the J call TRBJ2-1; TRBD1 agrees at 10 bases. Germline V gene lookup returns CDR1 SGHTA and CDR2 FQGNSA. V dropped 3 bases and J dropped 6; count of bases not matched to a gene: 2. This CDR3 is built from 14 residues. The chain's CDR3 is CASSFRTGGNEQFF. The CDR3 region has the DNA TGTGCCAGCAGCTTTCGGACAGGGGGCAATGAGCAGTTCTTC.

The V call is TRBV11-2, the J call TRBJ2-7, with 10 bases identical to TRBD2. V lost 0 bases to trimming and J lost 3 bases; unmatched junction nucleotides: 2. This CDR3 has 15 amino acids. Germline lookup yields CDR1 SGHAT and CDR2 FQNNGV. CDR3 DNA sequence: TGTGCCAGCAGCTTAGAGAGACTAGCGGGCTACGAGCAGTACTTC. Amino acid sequence: CASSLERLAGYEQYF.

This clonotype came up a few times. This rearrangement joins TRBV7-2 to TRBJ2-1; D is possibly TRBD1 (6 bases). The V gene's germline CDR1 is SGHTA and CDR2 FQGNSA. This CDR3 comprises 11 residues. V was cut by 4 bases and J by 11 bases, with 9 bases left in between. Here the CDR3 DNA reads TGTGCCAGCAGCTCCGGACAGAAGCAGTTCTTC. This gives the protein CASSSGQKQFF.

In its sample, this clonotype was seen a few times. The chain combines TRBV28 with TRBJ1-2; D is possibly TRBD1 (6 bases). The CDR3 extends over 12 amino acids. Trimming took 10 bases from V and 11 from J, leaving 20 bases between them. Germline CDR1 and CDR2: MDHEN and SYDVKM. DNA of the CDR3: TGTGCCACGCGACAGGCGGCGGCGGGATACACCTTC. This sequence encodes CATRQAAAGYTF.

The rearrangement links TRBV28 to TRBJ2-2; TRBD2 agrees at 14 bases. CDR1 and CDR2 (germline): MDHEN, SYDVKM. The CDR3 is made up of 15 amino acids. J was trimmed by 4 bases and V by 7 bases; bases with no gene match: 2. The CDR3 DNA reads TGTGCCAGCAACGGACTAGCGGGGGGCACCGGGGAGCTGTTTTTT. Amino acid sequence: CASNGLAGGTGELFF.

This sequence joins TRBV5-1 and TRBJ1-5; TRBD1 aligns across 7 bases. J lost 1 base, V lost 1 base, and 2 bases had no gene match. The germline gives CDR1 SGHRS, CDR2 YFSETQ. This CDR3 is 15 amino acids long. CDR3 DNA: TGCGCCAGCAGCTTGACAGGGGTGAGCAATCAGCCCCAGCATTTT. It yields the protein CASSLTGVSNQPQHF.